This TCR beta chain came from a study of blood T cell repertoires in COVID-19 (dated by TCRdb to 2020 to 2022). For the wider study: Samples covering the acute and convalescent phases of COVID-19 were provided by collaborators in the United States, Italy and Spain. The prospective study material was composed of cDNA or gDNA derived from T cells, B-cell-depleted T cells, or PBMCs. The dataset comprised deeply sampled blood TCRbeta repertoires from subjects exposed to, actively infected with, or recovered from COVID-19. The repertoires were released in a freely available public database meant as a resource for research on the immune response to SARS-CoV-2. The samples were drawn from the first 160 participants of the ongoing ImmuneRACE study and from 950 to 1,500 subjects provided by 6 global collaborators. A de-identified subject ID, COVID-19 status, age in years and sex were almost always included in the sample metadata. HLA class I and class II types, where available, came from metadata supplied by the sample provider rather than from assay-based typing. Study-level results and caveats: How much clinical and demographic metadata was included differed by source and by participant, and the metadata was provided uncurated.

A remark on this clone: There is no known antigen for this receptor. It has no much larger one-base neighbor in the sample; base qualities were not kept.

The immunoSEQ Assay, a bias-controlled multiplex PCR, was used to amplify TCRbeta CDR3 regions from genomic DNA. The paper's processing steps were these. Within the assay, amplification of reference gene primers was used to estimate how many nucleated cells each sample contained. To quantify the absolute abundance of each unique TCRbeta CDR3 rearrangement, sequence reads were collapsed and filtered. For each sample, productive Simpson clonality was calculated as the square root of Simpson's diversity index over productive rearrangements. TCRdb re-hosts the immuneACCESS table, in-frame sequences only. Its copies lack some clones; in the studies checked, an unresolved V gene accounts for under half of them, and the cause for the rest is not known. Clone size and V and J calls were adopted from that table, with D and trimming inferred from the DNA. Here the sample has 400,000 or so clones; approximately 85% occur a single time. About 2.1% of the sample belongs to the ten largest clones.

Participants in the prospective study were aged about 18 to 89 years, lived in some 24 United States geographic areas, and enrolled through a virtual design. In the prospective study, participants were assigned to cohorts based on the clinical history participants reported in a screening survey and a study questionnaire. In the prospective study, mobile phlebotomists collected whole blood, serum and a nasopharyngeal or oropharyngeal swab from each participant. Over a 2-month period, participants in the prospective study had the option of providing additional blood draws and questionnaires. Before DNA extraction, prospective study blood samples were shipped either frozen or at room temperature. The CDR3 goes from the cysteine to the phenylalanine over 15 residues. Kept here is only the CDR3 DNA, which spans 45 bases and is read in frame from base 1.

The sequenced sample consisted of PBMCs or T cells enriched from blood (not recorded which). The TCR was taken from a middle-aged woman with acute COVID-19. The chain is made from TRBV21-1 and TRBJ2-5; the table's TRBD1 call for D was not verified on the DNA. TRBV21-1 is termed a pseudogene. The DNA reads as follows: TGTGCCAGCGGAACTCCACAGGGTTTTCTGGAGACCCAGTACTTC. Translated, it gives CASGTPQGFLETQYF.